These T cell receptor beta chains were read from a single sample in a study of T cells in Graves' hyperthyroidism and ophthalmopathy. TCRdb fed the multiplex PCR reads into MiXCR, producing one record per CDR3 protein. The sample yields almost 600,000 distinct CDR3 sequences, 46% seen once. Sequenced: peripheral blood or thyroid tissue (not recorded which). These TCRs come from a woman younger than 35 with Graves' hyperthyroidism. Both conserved end residues are part of each CDR3. The order of the fields is J gene, V gene, clone size, CDR3 protein. Not all rows give a size; the values are once, few, many and, for expanded clones, a class.

j_gene: TRBJ2-6; v_gene: TRBV25-1; abundance: many; CDR3aa: CASSSWREGASGANVLTF
j_gene: TRBJ2-5; v_gene: TRBV2; abundance: once; CDR3aa: CASSYAASGRPAAQYF
j_gene: TRBJ2-7; v_gene: TRBV10-3; abundance: many; CDR3aa: CAIRTTGTSVYEQYF
j_gene: TRBJ1-2; v_gene: TRBV25-1; abundance: .; CDR3aa: CASAQRGDGYTF
j_gene: .; v_gene: TRBV20-1; abundance: .; CDR3aa: CSATTTSGMRNEQYF
j_gene: TRBJ2-5; v_gene: TRBV12-5; abundance: .; CDR3aa: CASGLVLPGGFGETQYF
j_gene: TRBJ2-7; v_gene: TRBV29-1; abundance: once; CDR3aa: CSRTRNYEQYF
j_gene: TRBJ2-1; v_gene: TRBV7-8; abundance: .; CDR3aa: CASSKVASGSLYNEQFF
j_gene: TRBJ2-7; v_gene: TRBV4-3; abundance: many; CDR3aa: CASSQDHLAGYYEQYF
j_gene: TRBJ1-1; v_gene: TRBV4-3; abundance: many; CDR3aa: CASSQAGGKAFF
j_gene: TRBJ2-5; v_gene: TRBV7-2; abundance: .; CDR3aa: CASSSAGAQETQYF
j_gene: TRBJ1-4; v_gene: TRBV25-1; abundance: many; CDR3aa: CASSFATNEKLFF
j_gene: TRBJ1-5; v_gene: TRBV7-9; abundance: many; CDR3aa: CASSTDLEVGVSNQPQHF
j_gene: TRBJ2-7; v_gene: TRBV28; abundance: .; CDR3aa: CASYSSYEQYF
j_gene: TRBJ2-5; v_gene: TRBV5-1; abundance: .; CDR3aa: CASSPWLAGGQETQYF
j_gene: TRBJ1-2; v_gene: TRBV29-1; abundance: .; CDR3aa: CSVDSWDSGYTF
j_gene: TRBJ1-5; v_gene: TRBV19; abundance: .; CDR3aa: CASRQNSNQPQHF
j_gene: TRBJ1-3; v_gene: TRBV11-2; abundance: many; CDR3aa: CASRNIRVSGNTIYF
j_gene: TRBJ1-2; v_gene: TRBV5-1; abundance: many; CDR3aa: CASSLAYGQGATGYTF
j_gene: TRBJ2-1; v_gene: TRBV10-3; abundance: once; CDR3aa: CAISVFSSGATYNEQFF
j_gene: TRBJ1-5; v_gene: TRBV12-3/TRBV12-4; abundance: once; CDR3aa: CASTLGGLGQPQHF
j_gene: TRBJ1-4; v_gene: TRBV15; abundance: many; CDR3aa: CATSRGGTGGGEKLFF
j_gene: TRBJ2-6; v_gene: TRBV7-2; abundance: .; CDR3aa: CASIQTPGGFTGGANVLTF
j_gene: TRBJ1-2; v_gene: TRBV5-8; abundance: many; CDR3aa: CASSATEEPYYGYTF
j_gene: TRBJ1-3; v_gene: TRBV7-2; abundance: many; CDR3aa: CASRGWTTAGGNTIYF
j_gene: TRBJ1-1; v_gene: TRBV9; abundance: many; CDR3aa: CASSAMLAGEAFF
j_gene: TRBJ2-2; v_gene: TRBV5-6; abundance: many; CDR3aa: CASSFAQGANTGELFF
j_gene: TRBJ2-2; v_gene: TRBV6-6; abundance: many; CDR3aa: CASSWGDTGELFF
j_gene: TRBJ1-1; v_gene: TRBV19; abundance: .; CDR3aa: CASSVRQVYTEAFF
j_gene: TRBJ1-6; v_gene: TRBV6-2/TRBV6-3; abundance: many; CDR3aa: CASSYGPISPLHF
j_gene: TRBJ2-5; v_gene: TRBV18; abundance: many; CDR3aa: CASSPDRGQTQYF
j_gene: TRBJ2-7; v_gene: TRBV7-8; abundance: many; CDR3aa: CASSLASGRGRGEQYF
j_gene: TRBJ1-5; v_gene: TRBV19; abundance: many; CDR3aa: CASMGWQYNQPQHF
j_gene: TRBJ2-7; v_gene: TRBV19; abundance: many; CDR3aa: CATQETGSYEQYF
j_gene: TRBJ2-7; v_gene: TRBV15; abundance: many; CDR3aa: CATSEGRGYEQYF
j_gene: TRBJ1-1; v_gene: TRBV7-9; abundance: many; CDR3aa: CASSLREAFF
j_gene: TRBJ2-7; v_gene: TRBV20-1; abundance: many; CDR3aa: CSARDLLRQAADYEQYF
j_gene: TRBJ2-7; v_gene: TRBV6-5; abundance: few; CDR3aa: CASSYSMGGSYEQYF
j_gene: TRBJ2-7; v_gene: TRBV18; abundance: .; CDR3aa: CASSPGTAYYEQYF
j_gene: TRBJ1-2; v_gene: TRBV5-1; abundance: many; CDR3aa: CASSLEKSGQGRGGYTF
j_gene: TRBJ1-2; v_gene: TRBV7-2; abundance: many; CDR3aa: CASSLLQGSGYTF
j_gene: TRBJ1-1; v_gene: TRBV7-8; abundance: few; CDR3aa: CASSPDPGIGNTEAFF
j_gene: TRBJ2-3; v_gene: TRBV9; abundance: .; CDR3aa: CASSTGTDTQYF
j_gene: TRBJ2-3; v_gene: TRBV9; abundance: few; CDR3aa: CASSPGTTADTQYF
j_gene: TRBJ2-7; v_gene: TRBV6-6; abundance: .; CDR3aa: CASSTAGLDEQYF
j_gene: TRBJ2-7; v_gene: TRBV6-1; abundance: many; CDR3aa: CASTLTYEQYF
j_gene: TRBJ1-2; v_gene: TRBV7-7; abundance: .; CDR3aa: CASSLAAAQGYTF
j_gene: TRBJ1-1; v_gene: TRBV11-3; abundance: many; CDR3aa: CASSLFPVVSGTEAFF